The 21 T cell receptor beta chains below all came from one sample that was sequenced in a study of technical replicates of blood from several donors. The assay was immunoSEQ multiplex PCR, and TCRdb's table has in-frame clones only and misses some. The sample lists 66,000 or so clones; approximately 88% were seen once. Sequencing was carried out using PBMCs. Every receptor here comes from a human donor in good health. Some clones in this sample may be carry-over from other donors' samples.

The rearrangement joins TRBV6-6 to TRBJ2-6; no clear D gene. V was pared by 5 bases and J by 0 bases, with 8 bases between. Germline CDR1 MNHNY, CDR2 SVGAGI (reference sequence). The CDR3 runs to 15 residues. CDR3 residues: CASSIISSGANVLTF. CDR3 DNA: TGTGCCAGCAGTATTATCTCCTCTGGGGCCAACGTCCTGACTTTC.

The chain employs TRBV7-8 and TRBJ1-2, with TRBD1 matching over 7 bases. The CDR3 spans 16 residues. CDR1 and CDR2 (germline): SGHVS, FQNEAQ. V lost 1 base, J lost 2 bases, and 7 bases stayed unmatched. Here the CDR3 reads CASSLEGARKNYGYTF. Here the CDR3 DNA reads TGTGCCAGCAGCTTAGAGGGGGCTCGGAAGAACTATGGCTACACCTTC.

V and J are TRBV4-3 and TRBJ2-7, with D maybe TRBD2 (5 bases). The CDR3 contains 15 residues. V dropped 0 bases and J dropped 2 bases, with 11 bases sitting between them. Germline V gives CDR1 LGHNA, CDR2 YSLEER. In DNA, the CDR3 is TGCGCCAGCAGCCAAGATGTCGTGGGAGCCTACGAGCAGTACTTC. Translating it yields CASSQDVVGAYEQYF.

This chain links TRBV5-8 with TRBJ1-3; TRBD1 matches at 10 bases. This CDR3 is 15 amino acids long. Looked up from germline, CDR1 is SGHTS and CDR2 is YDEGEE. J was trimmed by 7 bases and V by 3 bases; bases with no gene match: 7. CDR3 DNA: TGTGCCAGCAGCTGGAGGACAGGGGGAAGGAACACCATATATTTT. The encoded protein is CASSWRTGGRNTIYF.

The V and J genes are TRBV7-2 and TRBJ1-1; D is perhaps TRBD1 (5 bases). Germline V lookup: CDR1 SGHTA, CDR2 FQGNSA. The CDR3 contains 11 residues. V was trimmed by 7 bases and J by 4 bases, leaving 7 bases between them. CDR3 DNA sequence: TGTGCCAGCATCACAGGCACTGAAGCTTTCTTT. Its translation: CASITGTEAFF. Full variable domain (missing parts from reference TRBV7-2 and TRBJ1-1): GAGVSQSPSNKVTEKGKDVELRCDPISGHTALYWYRQSLGQGLEFLIYFQGNSAPDKSGLPSDRFSAERTGGSVSTLTIQRTQQEDSAVYLCASITGTEAFFGQGTRLTVV.

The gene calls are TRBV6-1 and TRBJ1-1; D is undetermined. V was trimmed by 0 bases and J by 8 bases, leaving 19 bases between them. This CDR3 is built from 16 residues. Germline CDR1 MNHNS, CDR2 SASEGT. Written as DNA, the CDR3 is TGTGCCAGCAGTGAAGCGCTTATAGAATTGTGGGCAGAAGCTTTCTTT. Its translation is CASSEALIELWAEAFF.

The CDR3 DNA sequence: TGTGCCAGCAGCCCAAGGGGGCTCCAAACCTACGAGCAGTACTTC. Translated: CASSPRGLQTYEQYF. V is TRBV7-9 and J is TRBJ2-7, with 7 bases aligning to TRBD1. The CDR3 is 15 amino acids. Germline V gives CDR1 SEHNR, CDR2 FQNEAQ (reference sequence). V lost 5 bases and J lost 2; bases outside the gene matches: 9.

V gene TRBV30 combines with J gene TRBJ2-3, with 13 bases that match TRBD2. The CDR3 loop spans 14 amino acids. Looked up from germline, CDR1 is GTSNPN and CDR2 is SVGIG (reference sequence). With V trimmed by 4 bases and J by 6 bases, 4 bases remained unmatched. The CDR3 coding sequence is TGTGCCTGGACCGGACTAGCGGGAGCGGATACGCAGTATTTT. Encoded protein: CAWTGLAGADTQYF. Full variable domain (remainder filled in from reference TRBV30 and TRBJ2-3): SQTIHQWPATLVQPVGSPLSLECTVEGTSNPNLYWYRQAAGRGLQLLFYSVGIGQISSEVPQNLSASRPQDRQFILSSKKLLLSDSGFYLCAWTGLAGADTQYFGPGTRLTVL.

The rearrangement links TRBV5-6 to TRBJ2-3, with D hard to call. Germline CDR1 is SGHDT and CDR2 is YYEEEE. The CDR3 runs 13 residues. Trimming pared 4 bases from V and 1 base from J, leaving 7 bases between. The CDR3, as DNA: TGTGCCAGCAGCCACCCGGGCACAGATACGCAGTATTTT. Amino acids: CASSHPGTDTQYF. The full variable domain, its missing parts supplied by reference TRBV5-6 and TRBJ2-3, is DAGVTQSPTHLIKTRGQQVTLRCSPKSGHDTVSWYQQALGQGPQFIFQYYEEEERQRGNFPDRFSGHQFPNYSSELNVNALLLGDSALYLCASSHPGTDTQYFGPGTRLTVL.

The CDR3 DNA follows: TGTGCTAGTGGTCTTGGTACCCGGGGGGGCCAAGAGACCCAGTACTTC. It codes for CASGLGTRGGQETQYF. The gene calls are TRBV12-5 and TRBJ2-5; 8 positions agree with TRBD2. The V and J ends lost 5 bases and 1 base, in that order; junction bases with no gene match: 9. Per germline, CDR1 LGHNT and CDR2 FRNRAP. This CDR3 has 16 residues.

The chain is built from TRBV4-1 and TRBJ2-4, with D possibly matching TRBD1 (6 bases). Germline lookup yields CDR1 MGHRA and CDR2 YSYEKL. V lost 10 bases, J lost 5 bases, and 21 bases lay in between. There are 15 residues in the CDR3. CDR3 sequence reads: CATGRGTGFENIQYF. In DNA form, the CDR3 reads TGCGCCACCGGTAGGGGAACAGGGTTCGAAAACATTCAGTACTTC.

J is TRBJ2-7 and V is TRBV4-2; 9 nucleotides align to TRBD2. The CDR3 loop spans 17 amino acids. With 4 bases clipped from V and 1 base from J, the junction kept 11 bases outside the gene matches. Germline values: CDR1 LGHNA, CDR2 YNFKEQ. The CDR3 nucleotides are TGTGCCAGCAGCCCCTCGCCCGTGGCGGGAGGGTCCTACGAGCAGTACTTC. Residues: CASSPSPVAGGSYEQYF.

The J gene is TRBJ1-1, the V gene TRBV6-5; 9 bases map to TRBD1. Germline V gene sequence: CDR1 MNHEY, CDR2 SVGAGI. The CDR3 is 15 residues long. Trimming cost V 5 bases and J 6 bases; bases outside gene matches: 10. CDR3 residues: CASSPPGTGSPEAFF. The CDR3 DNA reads TGTGCCAGCAGTCCGCCCGGGACAGGGTCCCCTGAAGCTTTCTTT.

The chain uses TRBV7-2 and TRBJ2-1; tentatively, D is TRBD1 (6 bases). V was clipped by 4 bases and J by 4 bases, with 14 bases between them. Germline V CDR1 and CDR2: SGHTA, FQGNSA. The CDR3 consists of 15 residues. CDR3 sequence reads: CASSSTDRRYNEQFF. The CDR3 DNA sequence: TGTGCCAGCAGCTCCACTGACAGGCGATACAATGAGCAGTTCTTC.

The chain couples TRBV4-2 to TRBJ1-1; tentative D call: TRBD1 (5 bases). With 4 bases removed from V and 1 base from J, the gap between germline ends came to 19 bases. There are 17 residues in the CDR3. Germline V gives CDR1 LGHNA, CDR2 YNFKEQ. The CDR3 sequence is CASSRLGPGGRNTEAFF. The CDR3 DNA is TGTGCCAGCAGCCGGCTGGGGCCCGGGGGAAGGAACACTGAAGCTTTCTTT.

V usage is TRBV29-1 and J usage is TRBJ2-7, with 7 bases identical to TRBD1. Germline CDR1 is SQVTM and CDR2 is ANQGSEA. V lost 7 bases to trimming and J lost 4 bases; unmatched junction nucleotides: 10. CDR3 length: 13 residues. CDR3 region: CSALDRPPYEQYF. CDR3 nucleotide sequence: TGCAGCGCGTTGGACAGGCCACCGTACGAGCAGTACTTC.

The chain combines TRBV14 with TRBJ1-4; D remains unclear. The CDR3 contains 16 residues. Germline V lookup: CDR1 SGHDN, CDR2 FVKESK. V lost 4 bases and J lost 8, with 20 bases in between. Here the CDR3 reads CASSPFKMAAVEKLFF. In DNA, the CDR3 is TGTGCCAGCAGCCCTTTTAAAATGGCGGCGGTCGAAAAACTGTTTTTT.

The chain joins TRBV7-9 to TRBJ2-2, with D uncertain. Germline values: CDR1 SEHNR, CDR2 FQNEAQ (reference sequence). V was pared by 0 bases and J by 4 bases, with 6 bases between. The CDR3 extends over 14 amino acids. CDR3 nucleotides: TGTGCCAGCAGCTTAGCTGTCCGCACCGGGGAGCTGTTTTTT. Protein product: CASSLAVRTGELFF.

CDR3 loop: CSVEGDRVGGYTF. For the CDR3, the DNA is TGCAGCGTTGAAGGAGACAGGGTAGGTGGCTACACCTTC. The gene calls are TRBV29-1 and TRBJ1-2, with TRBD1 matching over 7 bases. Germline CDR1 reads SQVTM; CDR2 reads ANQGSEA. V was clipped by 1 base and J by 7 bases; unmatched bases: 6. This CDR3 has 13 residues.

The CDR3 loop reads CASSPPGRGDNEQFF. DNA of the CDR3: TGTGCCAGCTCACCTCCCGGGCGGGGAGACAATGAGCAGTTCTTC. The rearrangement uses TRBV18 and TRBJ2-1; tentatively, D is TRBD2 (6 bases). V was shortened by 3 bases and J by 5 bases, with 14 bases between the two germline ends. CDR3 length: 15 residues. Germline lookup yields CDR1 KGHSH and CDR2 LQKENI.

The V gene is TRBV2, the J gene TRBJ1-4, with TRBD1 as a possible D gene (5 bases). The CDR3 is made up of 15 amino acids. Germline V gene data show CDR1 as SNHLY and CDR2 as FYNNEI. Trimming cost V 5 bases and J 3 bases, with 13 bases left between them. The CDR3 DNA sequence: TGTGCCAGCAGTACCGCAGGGTTGGCTAATGAAAAACTGTTTTTT. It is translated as CASSTAGLANEKLFF.